This T cell receptor beta chain emerged from a study of control samples from healthy donors and cancer patients. Assay: immunoSEQ multiplex PCR; the TCRdb copy retains only in-frame clones and omits some. This sample has roughly 400,000 clones, with 80% to 95% found just once. The CDR3 consists of 15 residues. The ends lost 0 bases at V and 7 bases at J; junction bases unmatched: 6. Germline V gives CDR1 LGHNA, CDR2 YSLEER. Material: PBMCs. The receptor was derived from a man aged 35-49 years with head and neck cancer. The V gene is TRBV4-3, the J gene TRBJ1-5, with 7 bases that match TRBD1. CDR3 in amino acids: CASSQDTDRRQPQHF. CDR3 DNA sequence: TGCGCCAGCAGCCAAGATACGGACAGGAGACAGCCCCAGCATTTT.